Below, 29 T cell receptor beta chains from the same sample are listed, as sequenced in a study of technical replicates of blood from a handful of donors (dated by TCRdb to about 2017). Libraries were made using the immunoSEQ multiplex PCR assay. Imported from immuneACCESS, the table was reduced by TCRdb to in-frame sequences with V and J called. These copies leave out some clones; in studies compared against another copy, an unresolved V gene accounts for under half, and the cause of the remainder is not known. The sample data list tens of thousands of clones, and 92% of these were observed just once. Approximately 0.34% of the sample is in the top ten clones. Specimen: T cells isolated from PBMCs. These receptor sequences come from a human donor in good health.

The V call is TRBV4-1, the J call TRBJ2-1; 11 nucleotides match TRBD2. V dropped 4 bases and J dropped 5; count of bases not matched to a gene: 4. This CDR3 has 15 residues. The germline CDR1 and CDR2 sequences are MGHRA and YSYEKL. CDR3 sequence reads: CASSRTSGPHNEQFF. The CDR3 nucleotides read TGCGCCAGCAGCCGGACTAGCGGGCCACACAATGAGCAGTTCTTC.

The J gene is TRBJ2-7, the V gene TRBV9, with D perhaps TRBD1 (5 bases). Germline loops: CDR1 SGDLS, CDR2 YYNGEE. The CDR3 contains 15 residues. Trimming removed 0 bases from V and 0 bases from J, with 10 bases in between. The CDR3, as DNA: TGTGCCAGCAGCGTAGACCCAACAGGCTCCTACGAGCAGTACTTC. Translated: CASSVDPTGSYEQYF.

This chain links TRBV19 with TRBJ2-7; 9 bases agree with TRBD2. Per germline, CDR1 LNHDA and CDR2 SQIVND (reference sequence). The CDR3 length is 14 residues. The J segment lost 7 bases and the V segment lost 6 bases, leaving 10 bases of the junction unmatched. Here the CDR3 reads CASRGLAGPGEQYF. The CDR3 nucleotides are TGTGCCAGTAGGGGGCTAGCGGGACCGGGTGAGCAGTACTTC. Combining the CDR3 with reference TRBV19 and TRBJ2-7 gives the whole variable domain DGGITQSPKYLFRKEGQNVTLSCEQNLNHDAMYWYRQDPGQGLRLIYYSQIVNDFQKGDIAEGYSVSREKKESFPLTVTSAQKNPTAFYLCASRGLAGPGEQYFGPGTRLTVT.

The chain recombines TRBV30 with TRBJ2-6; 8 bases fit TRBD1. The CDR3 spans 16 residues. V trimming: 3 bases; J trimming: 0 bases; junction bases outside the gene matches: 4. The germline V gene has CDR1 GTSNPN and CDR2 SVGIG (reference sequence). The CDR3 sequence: CAWSGQGSSGANVLTF. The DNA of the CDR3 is TGTGCCTGGAGCGGACAGGGTAGCTCTGGGGCCAACGTCCTGACTTTC. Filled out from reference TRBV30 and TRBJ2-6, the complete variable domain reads SQTIHQWPATLVQPVGSPLSLECTVEGTSNPNLYWYRQAAGRGLQLLFYSVGIGQISSEVPQNLSASRPQDRQFILSSKKLLLSDSGFYLCAWSGQGSSGANVLTFGAGSRLTVL.

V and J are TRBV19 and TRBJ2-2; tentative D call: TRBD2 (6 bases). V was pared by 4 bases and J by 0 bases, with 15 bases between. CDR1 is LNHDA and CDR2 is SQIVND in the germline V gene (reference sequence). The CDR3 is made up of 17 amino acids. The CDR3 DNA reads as TGTGCCAGTAGTACCGATAGGCTAGCGCCGAACACCGGGGAGCTGTTTTTT. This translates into CASSTDRLAPNTGELFF.

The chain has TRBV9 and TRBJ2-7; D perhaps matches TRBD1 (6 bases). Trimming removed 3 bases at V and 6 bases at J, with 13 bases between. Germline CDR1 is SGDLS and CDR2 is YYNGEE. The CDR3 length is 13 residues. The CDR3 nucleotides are TGTGCCAGCAGCGCCCGGCTAGGGGGCGAGCAGTACTTC. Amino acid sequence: CASSARLGGEQYF.

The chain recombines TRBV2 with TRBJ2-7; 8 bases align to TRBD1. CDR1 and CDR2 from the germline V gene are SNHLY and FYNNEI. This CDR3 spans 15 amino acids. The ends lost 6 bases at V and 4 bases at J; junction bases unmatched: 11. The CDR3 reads CASRVPRDRKYEQYF. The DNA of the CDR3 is TGTGCCAGCAGGGTTCCACGGGACAGGAAATACGAGCAGTACTTC.

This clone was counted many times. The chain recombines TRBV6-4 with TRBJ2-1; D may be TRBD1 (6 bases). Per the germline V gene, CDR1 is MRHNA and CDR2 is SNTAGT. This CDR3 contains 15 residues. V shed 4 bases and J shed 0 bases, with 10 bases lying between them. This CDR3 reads CASSAQDSSYNEQFF. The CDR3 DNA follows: TGTGCCAGCAGTGCTCAGGACAGCTCCTACAATGAGCAGTTCTTC.

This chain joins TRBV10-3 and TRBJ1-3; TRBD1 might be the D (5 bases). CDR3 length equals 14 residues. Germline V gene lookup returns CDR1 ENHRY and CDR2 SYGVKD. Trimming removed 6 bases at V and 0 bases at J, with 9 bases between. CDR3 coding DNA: TGTGCCATCAGGGATGACAGCTCTGGAAACACCATATATTTT. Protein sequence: CAIRDDSSGNTIYF.

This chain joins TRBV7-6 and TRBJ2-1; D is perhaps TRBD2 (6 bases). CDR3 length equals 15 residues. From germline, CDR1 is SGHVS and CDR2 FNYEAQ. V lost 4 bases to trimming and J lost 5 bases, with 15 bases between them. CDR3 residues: CASSYRERENNEQFF. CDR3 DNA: TGTGCCAGCAGCTACCGGGAGAGAGAAAACAATGAGCAGTTCTTC.

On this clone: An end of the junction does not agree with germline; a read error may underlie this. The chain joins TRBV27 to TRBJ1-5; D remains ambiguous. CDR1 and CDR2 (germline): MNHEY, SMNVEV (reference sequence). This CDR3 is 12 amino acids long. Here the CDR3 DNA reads TGTGCCAGCCCCTCTAGCGATCAGCCCCAGCATTTT. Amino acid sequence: CASPSSDQPQHF.

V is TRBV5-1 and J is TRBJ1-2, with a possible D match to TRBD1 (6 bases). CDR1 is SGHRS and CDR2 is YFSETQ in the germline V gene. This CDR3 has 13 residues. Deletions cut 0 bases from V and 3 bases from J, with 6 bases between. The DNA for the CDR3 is TGCGCCAGCAGCTTGGGACAGGACTATGGCTACACCTTC. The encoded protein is CASSLGQDYGYTF.

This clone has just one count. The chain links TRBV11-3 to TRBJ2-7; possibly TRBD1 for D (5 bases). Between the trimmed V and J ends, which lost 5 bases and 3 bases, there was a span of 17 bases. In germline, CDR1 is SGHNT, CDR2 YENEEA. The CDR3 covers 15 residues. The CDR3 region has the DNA TGTGCCAGCAGCCAGTCGGAACAGGTTTACTACGAGCAGTACTTC. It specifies CASSQSEQVYYEQYF.

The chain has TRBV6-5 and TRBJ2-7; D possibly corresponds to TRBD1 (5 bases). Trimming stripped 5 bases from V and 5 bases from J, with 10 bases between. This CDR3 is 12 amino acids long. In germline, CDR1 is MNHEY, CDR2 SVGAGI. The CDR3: CASSTTGNEQYF. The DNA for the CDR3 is TGTGCCAGCAGTACTACAGGAAACGAGCAGTACTTC.

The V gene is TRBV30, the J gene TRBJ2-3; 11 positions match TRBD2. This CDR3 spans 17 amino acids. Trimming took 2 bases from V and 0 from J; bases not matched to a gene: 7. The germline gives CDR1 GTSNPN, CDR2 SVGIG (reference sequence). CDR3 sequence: CAWSRTSGSLSTDTQYF. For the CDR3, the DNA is TGTGCCTGGAGTCGTACTAGCGGGAGTCTGAGCACAGATACGCAGTATTTT.

CDR3 DNA: TGTGCCAGCAGTGAGGTCGGGGGAAGCTATGGCTACACCTTC. Translation: CASSEVGGSYGYTF. The chain joins TRBV2 to TRBJ1-2, with D perhaps matching TRBD1 (5 bases). Trimming stripped 3 bases from V and 4 bases from J, with 12 bases between. The CDR3 consists of 14 residues. From germline, CDR1 is SNHLY and CDR2 FYNNEI. Drawing the rest from reference TRBV2 and TRBJ1-2, the complete variable domain is EPEVTQTPSHQVTQMGQEVILRCVPISNHLYFYWYRQILGQKVEFLVSFYNNEISEKSEIFDDQFSVERPDGSNFTLKIRSTKLEDSAMYFCASSEVGGSYGYTFGSGTRLTVV.

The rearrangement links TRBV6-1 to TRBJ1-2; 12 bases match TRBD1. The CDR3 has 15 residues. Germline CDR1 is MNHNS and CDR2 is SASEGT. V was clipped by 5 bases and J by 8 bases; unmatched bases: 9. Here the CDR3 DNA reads TGTGCCAGCAGTCCTCTGGGACAGGGGGCAAAGGGCTACACCTTC. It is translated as CASSPLGQGAKGYTF.

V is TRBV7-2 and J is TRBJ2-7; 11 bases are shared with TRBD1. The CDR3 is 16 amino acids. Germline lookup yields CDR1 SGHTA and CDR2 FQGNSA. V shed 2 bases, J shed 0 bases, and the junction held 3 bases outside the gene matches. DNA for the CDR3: TGTGCCAGCAGCTTATCCGGGACAGGGGGCTCCTACGAGCAGTACTTC. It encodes CASSLSGTGGSYEQYF.

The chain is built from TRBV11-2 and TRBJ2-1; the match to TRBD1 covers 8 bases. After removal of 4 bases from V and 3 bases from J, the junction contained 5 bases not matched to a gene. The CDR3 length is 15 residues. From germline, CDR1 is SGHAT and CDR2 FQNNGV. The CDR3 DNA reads TGTGCCAGCAGCTCAGGGGGCTGGGACTACAATGAGCAGTTCTTC. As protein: CASSSGGWDYNEQFF.

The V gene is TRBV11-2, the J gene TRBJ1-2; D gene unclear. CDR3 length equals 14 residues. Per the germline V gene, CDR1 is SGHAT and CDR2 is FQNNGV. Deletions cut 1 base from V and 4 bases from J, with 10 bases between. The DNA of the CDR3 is TGTGCCAGCAGCTTAGTCCAGACTTCCTATGGCTACACCTTC. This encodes CASSLVQTSYGYTF.

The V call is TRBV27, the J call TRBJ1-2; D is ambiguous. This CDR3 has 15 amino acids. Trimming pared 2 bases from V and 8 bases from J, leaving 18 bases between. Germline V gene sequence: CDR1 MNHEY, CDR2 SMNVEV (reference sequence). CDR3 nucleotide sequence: TGTGCCAGCAGTTTAGTCTTTAATGGGCTCCAAGGCTACACCTTC. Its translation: CASSLVFNGLQGYTF.

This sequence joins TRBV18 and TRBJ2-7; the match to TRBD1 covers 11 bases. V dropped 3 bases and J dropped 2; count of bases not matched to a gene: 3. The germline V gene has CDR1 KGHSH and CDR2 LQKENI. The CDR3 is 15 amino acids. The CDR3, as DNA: TGTGCCAGCTCACCTACGGGACAGGGGGCCTACGAGCAGTACTTC. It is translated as CASSPTGQGAYEQYF.

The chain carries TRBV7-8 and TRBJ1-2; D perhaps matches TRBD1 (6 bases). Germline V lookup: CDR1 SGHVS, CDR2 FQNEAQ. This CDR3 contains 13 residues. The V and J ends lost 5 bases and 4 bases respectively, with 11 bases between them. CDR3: CASSAEDSYGYTF. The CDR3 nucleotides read TGTGCCAGCAGCGCAGAGGACAGCTATGGCTACACCTTC.

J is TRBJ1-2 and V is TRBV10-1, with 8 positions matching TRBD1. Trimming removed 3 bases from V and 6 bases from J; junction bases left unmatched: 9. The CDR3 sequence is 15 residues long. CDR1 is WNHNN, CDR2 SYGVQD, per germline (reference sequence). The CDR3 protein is CASSDEGQDPDGYTF. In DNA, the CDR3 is TGCGCCAGCAGTGACGAGGGACAGGACCCGGATGGCTACACCTTC.

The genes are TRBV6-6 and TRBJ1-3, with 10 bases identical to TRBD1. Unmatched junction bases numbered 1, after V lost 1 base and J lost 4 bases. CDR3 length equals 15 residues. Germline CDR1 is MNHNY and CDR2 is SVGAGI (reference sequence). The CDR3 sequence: CASSYLGQGGNTIYF. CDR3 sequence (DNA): TGTGCCAGCAGTTACTTGGGACAGGGGGGAAACACCATATATTTT.

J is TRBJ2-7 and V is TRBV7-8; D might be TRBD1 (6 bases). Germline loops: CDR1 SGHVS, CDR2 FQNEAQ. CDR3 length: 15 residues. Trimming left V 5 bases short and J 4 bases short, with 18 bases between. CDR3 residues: CASSHMGAPNYEQYF. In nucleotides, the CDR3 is TGTGCCAGCAGCCACATGGGGGCGCCGAATTACGAGCAGTACTTC.

CDR3 sequence reads: CASTRGLAGGEDTQYF. CDR3 in DNA: TGTGCCAGCACCCGGGGACTAGCGGGAGGTGAAGATACGCAGTATTTT. The rearrangement links TRBV9 to TRBJ2-3, with TRBD2 identical over 15 bases. Germline trimming cut 6 bases from V and 5 bases from J; bases unmatched to any gene: 7. The CDR3 length is 16 residues. Germline V CDR1 and CDR2: SGDLS, YYNGEE.

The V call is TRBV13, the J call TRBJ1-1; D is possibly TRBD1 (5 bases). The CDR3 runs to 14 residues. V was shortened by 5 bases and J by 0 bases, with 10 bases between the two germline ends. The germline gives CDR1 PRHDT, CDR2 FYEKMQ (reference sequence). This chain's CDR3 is CASSIRQMNTEAFF. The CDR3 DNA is TGTGCCAGCAGCATTCGACAGATGAACACTGAAGCTTTCTTT.

The CDR3 nucleotides read TGTGCCAGCAGTGGGGACATCCAGCTTAATCAGCCCCAGCATTTT. Its protein is CASSGDIQLNQPQHF. The chain links TRBV6-1 to TRBJ1-5; a weak D match, TRBD1 (6 bases). V dropped 4 bases and J dropped 4 bases, with 14 bases sitting between them. This CDR3 comprises 15 residues. Germline assignment: CDR1 MNHNS and CDR2 SASEGT.